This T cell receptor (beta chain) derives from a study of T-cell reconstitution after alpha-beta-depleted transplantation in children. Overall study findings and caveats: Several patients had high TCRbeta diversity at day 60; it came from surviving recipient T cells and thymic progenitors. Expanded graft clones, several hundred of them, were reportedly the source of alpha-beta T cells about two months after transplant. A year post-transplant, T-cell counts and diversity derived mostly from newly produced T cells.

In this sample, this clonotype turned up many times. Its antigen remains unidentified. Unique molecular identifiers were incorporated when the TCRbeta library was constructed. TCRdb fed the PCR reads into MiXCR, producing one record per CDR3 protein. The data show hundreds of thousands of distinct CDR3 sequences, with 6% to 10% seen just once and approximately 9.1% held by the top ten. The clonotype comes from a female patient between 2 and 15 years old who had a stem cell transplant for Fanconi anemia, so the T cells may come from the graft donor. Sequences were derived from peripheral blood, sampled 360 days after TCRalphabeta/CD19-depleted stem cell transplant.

DNA of the CDR3: TGCAGTGCTAGACCCCAGCCCCGCTATGGCTACACCTTC. Its translation is CSARPQPRYGYTF. The chain couples TRBV20-1 to TRBJ1-2; D not resolved. V was clipped by 2 bases and J by 4 bases, with 11 bases between them. Germline CDR1 DFQATT, CDR2 SNEGSKA (reference sequence). The CDR3 is 13 residues long.